Below, 16 T cell receptor beta chains from the same sample are listed, as sequenced in a study of cytomegalovirus exposure and HLA in healthy donors. Vbeta (60) and Jbeta (13) primers were used in the PCR. Clones were read by immunoSEQ multiplex PCR, and TCRdb kept only the in-frame ones, dropping some. In all, the sample yields 49,000 or so clones. Sequenced input: PBMCs. Receptors originate from a man aged 35 to 55 in good health and CMV-seropositive.

The CDR3 protein is CASSQELGGIEAFF. CDR3 sequence (DNA): TGCGCCAGCAGCCAAGAATTAGGGGGCATTGAAGCTTTCTTT. The chain is built from TRBV4-3 and TRBJ1-1; 7 bases line up with TRBD1. J gave up 7 bases and V 0 bases, and 5 bases lay outside the gene matches. The germline V gene encodes CDR1 LGHNA and CDR2 YSLEER. The CDR3 loop spans 14 amino acids.

The CDR3 reads CASSLPPGEQFF. The CDR3 region has the DNA TGTGCCAGCAGCTTACCCCCCGGTGAGCAGTTCTTC. The chain joins TRBV7-9 to TRBJ2-1; D not resolved. Germline CDR1 and CDR2: SEHNR and FQNEAQ (reference sequence). The ends were cut back, 2 bases at V and 9 bases at J, with 8 bases in the middle. This CDR3 is built from 12 residues.

The chain couples TRBV19 to TRBJ2-7; D perhaps matches TRBD2 (7 bases). Germline V gene lookup returns CDR1 LNHDA and CDR2 SQIVND (reference sequence). The CDR3 length is 16 residues. Trimming pared 2 bases from V and 3 bases from J, leaving 17 bases between. Here the CDR3 DNA reads TGTGCCAGTAGTATAAGGGGGGGATCCACCCTCTACGAGCAGTACTTC. Residues: CASSIRGGSTLYEQYF.

The genes are TRBV18 and TRBJ1-5; TRBD1 is a possible D gene (5 bases). The germline V gene encodes CDR1 KGHSH and CDR2 LQKENI. Deletions cut 5 bases from V and 2 bases from J, with 13 bases between. The CDR3 contains 15 residues. The CDR3 DNA sequence: TGTGCCAGCTCATCGGGACCGGGGGGCAATCAGCCCCAGCATTTT. Amino acids: CASSSGPGGNQPQHF.

The chain couples TRBV27 to TRBJ2-7; D is unresolved. The length of the CDR3 is 11 residues. The germline V gene has CDR1 MNHEY and CDR2 SMNVEV (reference sequence). Trimming took 6 bases from V and 4 from J, leaving 7 bases between them. CDR3 bases: TGTGCCAGCAGCCCCGGGTACGAGCAGTACTTC. Its translation is CASSPGYEQYF.

The chain uses TRBV2 and TRBJ1-4; 8 bases are a match to TRBD1. The CDR3 sequence is 16 residues long. Losses at the gene ends were 8 bases for V and 0 bases for J; bases not matched to a gene: 8. CDR1 is SNHLY and CDR2 is FYNNEI in the germline V gene. CDR3 DNA: TGTGCCAGCCGAAACAGGGGGTCCCCAACTAATGAAAAACTGTTTTTT. Protein product: CASRNRGSPTNEKLFF.

This chain uses TRBV19 with TRBJ1-1; D is possibly TRBD1 (6 bases). The CDR3 totals 12 residues. V gave up 7 bases and J gave up 2 bases, with 8 bases separating them. Germline lookup yields CDR1 LNHDA and CDR2 SQIVND (reference sequence). CDR3 in amino acids: CASIGGNTEAFF. The CDR3 nucleotides read TGTGCCAGTATAGGGGGAAACACTGAAGCTTTCTTT.

CDR3 sequence reads: CAGGTLYTGELFF. The CDR3 DNA sequence: TGTGCCGGCGGGACCTTATACACCGGGGAGCTGTTTTTT. The J gene is TRBJ2-2, the V gene TRBV6-1; perhaps TRBD2 as D (6 bases). V was shortened by 11 bases and J by 3 bases, with 13 bases between the two germline ends. CDR1 MNHNS and CDR2 SASEGT come from the germline V gene. The CDR3 length is 13 residues.

This sequence joins TRBV30 and TRBJ2-5; the match to TRBD2 covers 8 bases. From germline, CDR1 is GTSNPN and CDR2 SVGIG (reference sequence). Trimming removed 5 bases from V and 5 bases from J; junction bases left unmatched: 16. There are 16 residues in the CDR3. The CDR3 reads CAWGRGVIAGSETQYF. The CDR3 nucleotides read TGTGCCTGGGGCAGAGGGGTAATAGCGGGGAGTGAGACCCAGTACTTC.

The rearrangement links TRBV4-1 to TRBJ1-5, with D unresolved. Trimming cost V 0 bases and J 9 bases, with 12 bases left between them. The V gene's germline CDR1 is MGHRA and CDR2 YSYEKL. The length of the CDR3 is 14 residues. The CDR3 sequence: CASSQDPGGLPQHF. The CDR3 DNA sequence: TGCGCCAGCAGCCAAGATCCAGGCGGGTTGCCCCAGCATTTT.

V is TRBV27 and J is TRBJ1-2; tentative D call: TRBD1 (5 bases). This CDR3 spans 13 amino acids. The V gene's germline CDR1 is MNHEY and CDR2 SMNVEV (reference sequence). Trimming removed 0 bases at V and 8 bases at J, with 10 bases between. The DNA of the CDR3 is TGTGCCAGCAGTTTATCGGCAGGGCGGGGCTACACCTTC. It translates to CASSLSAGRGYTF.

This rearrangement joins TRBV27 to TRBJ1-3; a possible D gene is TRBD1 (5 bases). Trimming removed 5 bases from V and 4 bases from J, with 6 bases in between. The CDR3 has 12 amino acids. Germline V gives CDR1 MNHEY, CDR2 SMNVEV (reference sequence). The CDR3 loop is CASSGAGNTIYF. For the CDR3, the DNA is TGTGCCAGCAGTGGGGCGGGAAACACCATATATTTT.

The chain is built from TRBV5-4 and TRBJ2-7; TRBD1 matches 9 bases. The germline CDR1 and CDR2 sequences are SGHNT and YYREEE (reference sequence). This CDR3 region has 17 residues. The ends lost 0 bases at V and 1 base at J; junction bases unmatched: 8. CDR3 sequence (DNA): TGTGCCAGCAGCTTGGGAGCGGGCGGACAGGGGTCCTACGAGCAGTACTTC. This sequence encodes CASSLGAGGQGSYEQYF.

The chain couples TRBV27 to TRBJ2-1; TRBD2 matches at 11 bases. Germline V lookup: CDR1 MNHEY, CDR2 SMNVEV (reference sequence). The CDR3 sequence is 15 residues long. Trimming removed 7 bases from V and 6 bases from J; junction bases left unmatched: 8. CDR3 protein: CASKSGTSGTNEQFF. DNA of the CDR3: TGTGCCAGCAAAAGTGGGACTAGCGGAACCAATGAGCAGTTCTTC.

This chain uses TRBV4-3 with TRBJ1-1, with 7 bases lining up with TRBD1. The junction had 8 bases not matched to a gene; V was cut back by 0 bases and J by 4 bases. This CDR3 region has 16 residues. Germline V gene data show CDR1 as LGHNA and CDR2 as YSLEER. CDR3 protein: CASSQDRTGEVTEAFF. CDR3 DNA: TGCGCCAGCAGCCAAGATCGAACAGGGGAGGTCACTGAAGCTTTCTTT.

This sequence joins TRBV9 and TRBJ1-3; D gene ambiguous. The length of the CDR3 is 17 residues. Trimming took off 2 bases at V and 0 bases at J, with 15 bases between the two ends. Germline V lookup: CDR1 SGDLS, CDR2 YYNGEE. DNA for the CDR3: TGTGCCAGCAGCGTTGCCCGGGGAGGGCACTCTGGAAACACCATATATTTT. Translated, it gives CASSVARGGHSGNTIYF.